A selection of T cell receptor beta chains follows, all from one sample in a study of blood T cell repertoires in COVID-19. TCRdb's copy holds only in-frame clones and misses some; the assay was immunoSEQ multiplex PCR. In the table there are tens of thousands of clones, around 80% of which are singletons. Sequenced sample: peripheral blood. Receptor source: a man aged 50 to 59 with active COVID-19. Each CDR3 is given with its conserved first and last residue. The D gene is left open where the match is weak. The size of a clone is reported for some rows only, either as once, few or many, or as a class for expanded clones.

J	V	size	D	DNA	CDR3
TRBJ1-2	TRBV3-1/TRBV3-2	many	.	TGTGCCAGCAGCCAAGACGCAGGGGTAGGTGGCTACACCTTC	CASSQDAGVGGYTF
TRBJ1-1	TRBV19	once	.	TGTGCCAGTAGTAGGGCCTGGTCGAACACTGAAGCTTTCTTT	CASSRAWSNTEAFF
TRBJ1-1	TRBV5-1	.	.	TGCGCCAGCAGCTTGGGACAGATGAACACTGAAGCTTTCTTT	CASSLGQMNTEAFF
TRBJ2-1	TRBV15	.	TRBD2	TGTGCCACCAGCAGAGTAGCGGGGGGGCTCGTCGACAATGAGCAGTTCTTC	CATSRVAGGLVDNEQFF
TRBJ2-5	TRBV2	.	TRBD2	TGTGCCAGCAGTGAAAGGACTAGCGGGATAAAACAGTACTTC	CASSERTSGIKQYF
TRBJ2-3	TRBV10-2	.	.	TGCGCCAGCAGTGTGGGGGGTCCAGATACGCAGTATTTT	CASSVGGPDTQYF
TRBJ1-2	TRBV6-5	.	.	TGTGCCAGCAAGGGGTATAGTGACTATGGCTACACCTTC	CASKGYSDYGYTF
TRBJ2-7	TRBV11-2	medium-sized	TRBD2	TGTGCCAGCAGCTTAGCCGGCGGGGGGCGGTACGAGCAGTACTTC	CASSLAGGGRYEQYF
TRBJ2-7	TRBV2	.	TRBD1	TGTGCTACCAAGGTAGGGGGCGGGCGGCCCTACGAGCAGTACTTC	CATKVGGGRPYEQYF
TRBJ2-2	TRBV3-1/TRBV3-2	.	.	TGTGCCAGCAGCCACGTCTTCGCCGGGGAGCTGTTTTTT	CASSHVFAGELFF
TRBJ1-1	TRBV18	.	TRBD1	TGTGCCAGCTCACCACTGACAGGGTTAAGGGGGGTGAACACTGAAGCTTTCTTT	CASSPLTGLRGVNTEAFF
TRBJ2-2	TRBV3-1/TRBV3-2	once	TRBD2	TGTGCCAGCAGCCAAGATTACGGGAGGGCGAACACCGGGGAGCTGTTTTTT	CASSQDYGRANTGELFF
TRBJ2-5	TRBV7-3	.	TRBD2	TGTGCCAGCAGCTTAGGGGGGGAAGAGACCCAGTACTTC	CASSLGGEETQYF
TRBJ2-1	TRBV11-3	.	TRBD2	TGTGCCAGCAGCCGCGGGACTAGCAGTCTTTATGAGCAGTTCTTC	CASSRGTSSLYEQFF
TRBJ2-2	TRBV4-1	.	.	TGCGCCAGCAGCCTGCGACTAGCGAACACCGGGGAGCTGTTTTTT	CASSLRLANTGELFF
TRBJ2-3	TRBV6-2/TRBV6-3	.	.	TGTGCCAGCAGTTCCCGGGGCACAGATACGCAGTATTTT	CASSSRGTDTQYF
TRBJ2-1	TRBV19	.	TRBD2	TGTGCCAGTAAACTTATAGCGGGAGCTGAGAATGAGCAGTTCTTC	CASKLIAGAENEQFF
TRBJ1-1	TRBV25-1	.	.	TGTGCCAGCACGTCGGGCACTGAAGCTTTCTTT	CASTSGTEAFF
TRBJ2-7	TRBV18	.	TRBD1	TGTGCCAGCTCGGCCGGGACAGGGATCTACGAGCAGTACTTC	CASSAGTGIYEQYF
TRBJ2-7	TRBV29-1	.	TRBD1	TGCAGCGCGAGCCGGGACAGGGTCACCGAGCAGTACTTC	CSASRDRVTEQYF
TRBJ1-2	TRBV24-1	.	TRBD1	TGTGCCACCAGTGACAGGGACAGTATCGGCTACACCTTC	CATSDRDSIGYTF
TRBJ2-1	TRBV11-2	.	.	TGTGCCAGCAGCCTCTTAAGGGGGAGAAGGTACAATGAGCAGTTCTTC	CASSLLRGRRYNEQFF
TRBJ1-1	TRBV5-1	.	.	TGCGCCAGCAGCTCCCTACAAGGGGCGACGAACACTGAAGCTTTCTTT	CASSSLQGATNTEAFF
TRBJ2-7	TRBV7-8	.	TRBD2	TGTGCCAGCAGCCGTAGCGGGTCAGGAGAGCAGTACTTC	CASSRSGSGEQYF
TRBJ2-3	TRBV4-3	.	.	TGCGCCAGCAGCCGCCGGGTTGAGGGTAGGAGCACAGATACGCAGTATTTT	CASSRRVEGRSTDTQYF
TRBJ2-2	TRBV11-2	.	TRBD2	TGTGCCAGCAGCTTCCTCAGCGGGAGGGCCCGCGGGGAGCTGTTTTTT	CASSFLSGRARGELFF
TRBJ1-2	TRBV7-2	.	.	TGTGCCAGCAGCTCCGAAGGAGGACAGTTGAACTATGGCTACACCTTC	CASSSEGGQLNYGYTF
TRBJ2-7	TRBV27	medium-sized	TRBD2	TGTGCCAGCAGTCCCGGACTAGACTCCTACGAGCAGTACTTC	CASSPGLDSYEQYF
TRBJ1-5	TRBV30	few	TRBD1	TGTGCCTGGAGCCCTCGGGACAGGGCGTCGAATCAGCCCCAGCATTTT	CAWSPRDRASNQPQHF
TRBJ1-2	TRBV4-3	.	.	TGCGCCAGCAGCCAAGATTTAGGCGGACAGAACTATGGCTACACCTTC	CASSQDLGGQNYGYTF
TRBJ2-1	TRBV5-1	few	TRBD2	TGCGCCAGCAGCCTGCCCTCCCTAGCGGCAGCAAGGGATGAGCAGTTCTTC	CASSLPSLAAARDEQFF
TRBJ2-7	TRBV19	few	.	TGTGCCAGTAGCCGATTCAGTTACGGAGAAAGCTACGAGCAGTACTTC	CASSRFSYGESYEQYF
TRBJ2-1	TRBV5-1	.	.	TGCGCCAGCAGCTTGGGGGCGGGAAATGAGCAGTTCTTC	CASSLGAGNEQFF
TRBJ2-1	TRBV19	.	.	TGTGCCAGTAGTATTGGTCAGGGGCTTGAGCAGTTCTTC	CASSIGQGLEQFF
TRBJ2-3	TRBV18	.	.	TGTGCCAGCTCATTAGCAACTAGCACAGATACGCAGTATTTT	CASSLATSTDTQYF
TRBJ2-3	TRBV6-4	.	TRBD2	TGTGCCAGCAGTGCTCAACTAGCGTCAGATACGCAGTATTTT	CASSAQLASDTQYF
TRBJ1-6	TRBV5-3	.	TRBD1	TGTGCCAGAAGCTCTAAAGACAGGGCAAATTCACCCCTCCACTTT	CARSSKDRANSPLHF
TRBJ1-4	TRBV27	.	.	TGTGCCAGCAGTTTGGGGGGGACTGCTGAAAAACTGTTTTTT	CASSLGGTAEKLFF
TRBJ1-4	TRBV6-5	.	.	TGTGCCAGCAGTTACGACACAGTTAATGAAAAACTGTTTTTT	CASSYDTVNEKLFF
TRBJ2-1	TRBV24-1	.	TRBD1	TGTGCCACCAGTGATTCCCGGACAGGGGGGTTTGAGCAGTTCTTC	CATSDSRTGGFEQFF
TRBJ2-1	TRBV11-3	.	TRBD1	TGTGCCAGCAGCCGACAGGGGGGATTGAATGAGCAGTTCTTC	CASSRQGGLNEQFF
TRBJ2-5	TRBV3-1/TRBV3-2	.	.	TGTGCCAGCAGCGGAGGGCTGCGAGAGACCCAGTACTTC	CASSGGLRETQYF
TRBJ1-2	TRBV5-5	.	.	TGTGCCAGCAGCTTCTCACTTGATGGCTACACCTTC	CASSFSLDGYTF
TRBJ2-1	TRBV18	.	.	TGTGCCAGCTCACCCCTCACTAGGAATGAGCAGTTCTTC	CASSPLTRNEQFF
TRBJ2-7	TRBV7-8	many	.	TGTGCCAGCAGCTTATTCGGGGTCAGGTACGAGCAGTACTTC	CASSLFGVRYEQYF
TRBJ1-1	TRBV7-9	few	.	TGTGCCAGCAGCTTAGTACAGGGAGCTGCTGAAGCTTTCTTT	CASSLVQGAAEAFF
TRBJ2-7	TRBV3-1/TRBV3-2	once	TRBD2	TGTGCCAGCAGCGCCCTTCTAGCGGGAGAGTCGGGGCAGTACTTC	CASSALLAGESGQYF
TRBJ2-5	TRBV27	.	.	TGTGCCAGCAGCCCTTCGGGAGTAGAGACCCAGTACTTC	CASSPSGVETQYF
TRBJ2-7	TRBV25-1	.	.	TGTGCCAGCAGTATTCAGGCAGGGAAATCCTCCGAGCAGTACTTC	CASSIQAGKSSEQYF